The 17 T cell receptor beta chains below all came from one sample that was sequenced in a study of CD8 T cells in Susac syndrome (dated by TCRdb to between 2017 and 2020). The library relied on the immunoSEQ multiplex PCR assay. RNA was extracted with the RNeasy kit and roughly 0.5 to 1 ug was reverse transcribed using random hexamers. The public reads were reprocessed in TCRdb via fastp at Q25 and MiXCR, keeping in-frame beta chains. Every CDR3 protein is listed once, alongside the most common genes and DNA of its rows. Here the sample has around 160,000 distinct CDR3 sequences; around 94% occur a single time. The ten largest clones represent around 0.15% of the sample. The sequenced sample was CD4+ T cells from PBMCs. The origin of the receptors is a human donor in good health.

This chain connects TRBV29-1 to TRBJ2-7; D might be TRBD1 (6 bases). The CDR3 consists of 11 residues. Germline V gives CDR1 SQVTM, CDR2 ANQGSEA. V was clipped by 5 bases and J by 11 bases, with 16 bases between them. The CDR3 is CSVFQGRSEYF. In DNA form, the CDR3 reads TGCAGCGTTTTCCAGGGGAGATCGGAGTACTTC.

V usage is TRBV2 and J usage is TRBJ1-2; weak D call: TRBD1 (6 bases). The CDR3 spans 13 residues. Germline V lookup: CDR1 SNHLY, CDR2 FYNNEI. V dropped 5 bases and J dropped 4 bases, with 11 bases sitting between them. CDR3 sequence reads: CASSMTGLYGYTF. In DNA form, the CDR3 reads TGTGCCAGCAGTATGACAGGCCTCTATGGCTACACCTTC.

This clonotype occurred once. The chain couples TRBV5-4 to TRBJ1-1, with 8 bases that match TRBD1. Germline V gene sequence: CDR1 SGHNT, CDR2 YYREEE (reference sequence). The V segment lost 3 bases and the J segment 8 bases; nucleotides outside the gene matches: 3. The length of the CDR3 is 12 residues. CDR3 sequence reads: CASSSGGSEAFF. The CDR3 DNA reads as TGTGCCAGCAGCTCAGGGGGCTCGGAAGCTTTCTTT. Drawing the rest from reference TRBV5-4 and TRBJ1-1, the complete variable domain is ETGVTQSPTHLIKTRGQQVTLRCSSQSGHNTVSWYQQALGQGPQFIFQYYREEENGRGNFPPRFSGLQFPNYSSELNVNALELDDSALYLCASSSGGSEAFFGQGTRLTVV.

The chain employs TRBV7-9 and TRBJ1-1; D remains ambiguous. With 0 bases removed from V and 6 bases from J, the gap between germline ends came to 11 bases. CDR3 length: 14 residues. Germline-derived CDR1 and CDR2 are SEHNR and FQNEAQ (reference sequence). Written as DNA, the CDR3 is TGTGCCAGCAGCTTAGCGAGTAGCCAACCTGAAGCTTTCTTT. As protein: CASSLASSQPEAFF.

The chain employs TRBV30 and TRBJ2-3; TRBD2 matches 7 bases. CDR1 and CDR2 (germline): GTSNPN, SVGIG (reference sequence). The CDR3 runs to 13 residues. V shed 0 bases and J 5 bases; nucleotides not matched to a gene: 2. CDR3 DNA: TGTGCCTGGAGTGTAGGCGGGAGAGATACGCAGTATTTT. This encodes CAWSVGGRDTQYF.

V and J are TRBV7-2 and TRBJ2-2; no firm D call. The CDR3 runs 13 residues. The V and J ends lost 4 bases and 3 bases respectively, with 6 bases between them. Looked up from germline, CDR1 is SGHTA and CDR2 is FQGNSA. In DNA, the CDR3 is TGTGCCAGCAGCTCCACCCACACCGGGGAGCTGTTTTTT. Amino acids: CASSSTHTGELFF. Looking up the rest from reference TRBV7-2 and TRBJ2-2 gives the full variable domain: GAGVSQSPSNKVTEKGKDVELRCDPISGHTALYWYRQSLGQGLEFLIYFQGNSAPDKSGLPSDRFSAERTGGSVSTLTIQRTQQEDSAVYLCASSSTHTGELFFGEGSRLTVL.

This clonotype was seen a single time. The chain combines TRBV4-3 with TRBJ1-2, with 8 bases aligning to TRBD1. Germline V gene lookup returns CDR1 LGHNA and CDR2 YSLEER. V was pared by 4 bases and J by 3 bases, with 7 bases of the junction left unmatched. The CDR3 totals 15 residues. The CDR3 nucleotides read TGCGCCAGCAGCCCTGGACAGGGTAGGCACTATGGCTACACCTTC. Translating it yields CASSPGQGRHYGYTF.

The rearrangement uses TRBV19 and TRBJ1-5; 10 positions match TRBD1. The ends lost 6 bases at V and 6 bases at J; junction bases unmatched: 8. Germline V CDR1 and CDR2: LNHDA, SQIVND (reference sequence). This CDR3 has 15 residues. DNA of the CDR3: TGTGCCAGTAGCCCGGGACAGGGGTTGGGTCAGCCCCAGCATTTT. Translation: CASSPGQGLGQPQHF.

This clonotype has a single count. The rearrangement links TRBV20-1 to TRBJ1-1; D is undetermined. The CDR3 totals 13 residues. V was shortened by 6 bases and J by 0 bases, with 11 bases between the two germline ends. The V gene's germline CDR1 is DFQATT and CDR2 SNEGSKA (reference sequence). The CDR3 region has the DNA TGCAGTGCCAATGGCGGGCTGAACACTGAAGCTTTCTTT. Its protein is CSANGGLNTEAFF.

This rearrangement joins TRBV5-6 to TRBJ2-4; TRBD1 is a possible D gene (5 bases). V dropped 3 bases and J dropped 0 bases, with 13 bases sitting between them. This CDR3 has 16 residues. Germline V gene lookup returns CDR1 SGHDT and CDR2 YYEEEE. CDR3 amino acids: CASSSLDRVAKNIQYF. The CDR3 DNA sequence: TGTGCCAGCAGCTCCTTAGACAGAGTAGCCAAAAACATTCAGTACTTC.

This clonotype showed up just a few times. The V call is TRBV20-1, the J call TRBJ2-7; D is unresolved. Germline CDR1 is DFQATT and CDR2 is SNEGSKA (reference sequence). V dropped 3 bases and J dropped 5 bases, with 5 bases sitting between them. The CDR3 is 10 residues long. The CDR3 coding sequence is TGCAGTGCTAGGGGGAACGAGCAGTACTTC. It encodes CSARGNEQYF.

The chain joins TRBV7-9 to TRBJ2-3, with TRBD2 matching over 10 bases. Germline V gene sequence: CDR1 SEHNR, CDR2 FQNEAQ (reference sequence). The ends lost 3 bases at V and 10 bases at J; junction bases unmatched: 1. CDR3 length: 12 amino acids. CDR3 DNA sequence: TGTGCCAGCAGCTTTACTAGCGGGGCGCAGTATTTT. Its translation is CASSFTSGAQYF. Full variable domain (remainder filled in from reference TRBV7-9 and TRBJ2-3): DTGVSQNPRHKITKRGQNVTFRCDPISEHNRLYWYRQTLGQGPEFLTYFQNEAQLEKSRLLSDRFSAERPKGSFSTLEIQRTEQGDSAMYLCASSFTSGAQYFGPGTRLTVL.

The CDR3 sequence: CASSRAYEQYF. Here the CDR3 DNA reads TGTGCCAGCAGTCGGGCCTACGAGCAGTACTTC. This chain links TRBV3-1 with TRBJ2-7; no clear D gene. Germline CDR1 reads LGHDT; CDR2 reads YNNKEL (reference sequence). V lost 6 bases and J 2 bases, leaving 5 bases between the germline ends. The CDR3 is 11 amino acids.

The chain carries TRBV15 and TRBJ1-1; unclear D gene. CDR3 length equals 15 residues. Germline V gene data show CDR1 as LNHNV and CDR2 as YYDKDF (reference sequence). V was clipped by 1 base and J by 1 base, with 10 bases between them. The CDR3 nucleotides are TGTGCCACCAGCAGAGGTAGGGCAGGGAACACTGAAGCTTTCTTT. It specifies CATSRGRAGNTEAFF.

This chain uses TRBV20-1 with TRBJ2-7; 16 bases align to TRBD2. The V and J ends lost 5 bases and 6 bases, in that order; junction bases with no gene match: 10. The CDR3 consists of 16 residues. CDR1 is DFQATT and CDR2 is SNEGSKA in the germline V gene (reference sequence). CDR3 nucleotide sequence: TGCAGTGCTCTCCGCGGGACTAGCGGGGGGGCCGCCGAGCAGTACTTC. Protein product: CSALRGTSGGAAEQYF.

The chain joins TRBV15 to TRBJ2-3, with D perhaps TRBD1 (6 bases). Deletions cut 1 base from V and 4 bases from J, with 18 bases between. This CDR3 comprises 17 residues. Germline CDR1 LNHNV, CDR2 YYDKDF (reference sequence). The CDR3 sequence is CATSRVYGQLGADTQYF. CDR3 bases: TGTGCCACCAGCAGAGTCTATGGACAGTTGGGGGCAGATACGCAGTATTTT.

In this sample, this clonotype turned up a few times. The chain carries TRBV7-9 and TRBJ2-5, with D perhaps given as TRBD1 or TRBD2 (5 bases each). Germline-derived CDR1 and CDR2 are SEHNR and FQNEAQ (reference sequence). Trimming took 5 bases from V and 1 from J, leaving 17 bases between them. This CDR3 has 16 residues. The CDR3 DNA sequence: TGTGCCAGCAGCCCGGGGACGGCCAGTACCCAAGAGACCCAGTACTTC. This codes for CASSPGTASTQETQYF.